The 7 T cell receptor beta chains in this list originate from one sample, sequenced in a study of blood T cell repertoires in COVID-19. The repertoire was sequenced with immunoSEQ multiplex PCR; TCRdb's copy has only in-frame clones and lacks some. Of under 140,000 clones listed, around nine tenths are singletons. What was sequenced was peripheral blood. These receptors all come from a human donor in a cohort sampled during active COVID-19.

This rearrangement joins TRBV4-2 to TRBJ1-4; D is uncertain. V lost 4 bases, J lost 0 bases, and 9 bases lay in between. Per germline, CDR1 LGHNA and CDR2 YNFKEQ. This CDR3 contains 15 residues. The CDR3 DNA sequence: TGTGCCAGCAGCCGGGCGATTGCAACTAATGAAAAACTGTTTTTT. The encoded protein is CASSRAIATNEKLFF.

This clone is a singleton in its sample. This chain connects TRBV5-1 to TRBJ1-4; 10 bases fit TRBD1. Germline V CDR1 and CDR2: SGHRS, YFSETQ. CDR3 size: 14 residues. V trimming: 4 bases; J trimming: 6 bases; junction bases outside the gene matches: 3. The CDR3, as DNA: TGCGCCAGCAGCGAGGACAGGGGGGATGAAAAACTGTTTTTT. It is translated as CASSEDRGDEKLFF.

CDR3 residues: CATEGAGYEQYF. The DNA for the CDR3 is TGTGCCACGGAGGGGGCGGGGTACGAGCAGTACTTC. The rearrangement uses TRBV28 and TRBJ2-7; the D gene is possibly TRBD1 (7 bases). Per germline, CDR1 MDHEN and CDR2 SYDVKM. The ends were cut back, 10 bases at V and 4 bases at J, with 14 bases in the middle. The CDR3 length is 12 residues.

The genes are TRBV7-8 and TRBJ2-3; TRBD1 agrees at 8 bases. The CDR3 covers 16 residues. Germline trimming cut 5 bases from V and 2 bases from J; bases unmatched to any gene: 9. Germline loops: CDR1 SGHVS, CDR2 FQNEAQ. The CDR3 spells CASSAGQAMPTDTQYF. Here the CDR3 DNA reads TGTGCCAGCAGCGCGGGACAGGCGATGCCCACAGATACGCAGTATTTT.

V usage is TRBV7-3 and J usage is TRBJ2-1; tentatively, D is TRBD1 (5 bases). The V and J ends lost 2 bases and 1 base respectively, with 9 bases between them. The CDR3 contains 15 residues. Germline CDR1 and CDR2: SGHTA and FQGTGA. CDR3 residues: CASSLDRSSYNEQFF. For the CDR3, the DNA is TGTGCCAGCAGCTTAGACAGATCTTCCTACAATGAGCAGTTCTTC.

The chain has TRBV3-1 (or the pseudogene TRBV3-2) and TRBJ1-3, with D possibly being TRBD1 (6 bases). Germline V gene data show CDR1 as LGHDT and CDR2 as YNNKEL (reference sequence). The CDR3 is 16 residues long. Trimming pared 4 bases from V and 0 bases from J, leaving 13 bases between. The CDR3 protein is CASSLLLQGSGNTIYF. CDR3 in DNA: TGTGCCAGCAGCCTGTTGTTACAGGGCTCTGGAAACACCATATATTTT.

The chain employs TRBV6-2 or TRBV6-3 and TRBJ2-7, with 12 bases that match TRBD2. The germline CDR1 and CDR2 sequences are MNHEY and SVGEGT. V shed 2 bases, J shed 3 bases, and the junction held 14 bases outside the gene matches. This CDR3 has 19 residues. CDR3 coding DNA: TGTGCCAGCAGTTACGCCCCGGCGCTAGCGGGAGGGCTAGGCTACGAGCAGTACTTC. Its translation is CASSYAPALAGGLGYEQYF.